This TCR beta chain was observed in a study of T cells in Graves' hyperthyroidism and ophthalmopathy. Amplified TCR beta CDR3 regions derived from RNA transcripts. A set of HTBI primers served as the primers for a first-round RT-PCR of the TCR CDR3. TCRdb independently ran MiXCR on the multiplex PCR reads; one entry per CDR3 protein. The table lists about 610,000 distinct CDR3 sequences, about half of them singletons, with approximately 8.4% in the top ten. Patients aged 18 to 65 had newly diagnosed hyperthyroidism lasting under 2 months. Investigators excluded patients with uncontrolled infection, other autoimmune disease, pregnancy or lactation. Used for diagnoses were clinical symptoms, serum thyroxine and TRAb, thyroid ultrasound and orbital computed tomography. This clonotype was counted many times. This CDR3 has 14 amino acids. CDR1 DFQATT and CDR2 SNEGSKA come from the germline V gene (reference sequence). Trimming pared 5 bases from V and 7 bases from J, leaving 15 bases between.

The V call is TRBV20-1, the J call TRBJ1-6; D call uncertain. What was sequenced was peripheral blood or thyroid tissue (not recorded which). The TCR originated in a woman aged 18-29 years with Graves' hyperthyroidism. The CDR3 coding sequence is TGCAGTGCTTCCAGACCCAGAGAGAATTCACCCCTCCACTTT. Its protein is CSASRPRENSPLHF.